Listed below are T cell receptor beta chains from one sample, sequenced in a study of T cell responses to AZD1222 COVID-19 vaccine. Generated by immunoSEQ multiplex PCR, the TCRdb table keeps only in-frame clones and is missing some. The sample holds more than 95,000 clones, 80% to 90% seen once. The material sequenced was peripheral blood, taken on day 0 of MenACWY control vaccination. The receptors were gathered from an adult in good health. Both conserved end residues are part of each CDR3. The D gene is left open where the match is weak. Clone size is shown for a subset of rows, as once, few, many or a class of expanded clone.

J,V,D,size,DNA,CDR3
TRBJ1-1,TRBV5-6,NA,NA,TGTGCCAGCAGCACGACAATAAACACTGAAGCTTTCTTT,CASSTTINTEAFF
TRBJ1-6,TRBV4-3,TRBD1,NA,TGCGCCAGCAGCCAAGTCGCCGGGACAGGCCATTCACCCCTCCACTTT,CASSQVAGTGHSPLHF
TRBJ2-5,TRBV6-6,TRBD2,NA,TGTGCCAGCAGACGACTAGCGGGGACGAAAGAGACCCAGTACTTC,CASRRLAGTKETQYF
TRBJ1-3,TRBV6-5,NA,NA,TGTGCCAGCAGTCCCACAGGGAACTCTGGAAACACCATATATTTT,CASSPTGNSGNTIYF
TRBJ1-1,TRBV19,NA,NA,TGTGCCAGTAGTATGGGCCAGGTAAGCACCCTCCGTTGGACTGAAGCTTTCTTT,CASSMGQVSTLRWTEAFF
TRBJ2-1,TRBV24-1,NA,NA,TGTGCCACCAGTGATTTGGGGAGTTCCTACAATGAGCAGTTCTTC,CATSDLGSSYNEQFF
TRBJ2-2,TRBV9,NA,NA,TGTGCTAGTCTATCCACGAACACCGGGGAGCTGTTTTTT,CASLSTNTGELFF
TRBJ2-7,TRBV21-1,NA,NA,TGTGCCAGCAGCAAAGTTACACTCTACGAGCAGTACTTC,CASSKVTLYEQYF
TRBJ1-6,TRBV10-2,NA,few,TGCGCCAGCAGTGACATTGGGGGTTTGGGTTCACCCCTCCACTTT,CASSDIGGLGSPLHF
TRBJ2-3,TRBV9,NA,NA,TGTGCCAGCAGCTCGGGACCGTCAGTCACCACAGATACGCAGTATTTT,CASSSGPSVTTDTQYF
TRBJ1-2,TRBV6-2/TRBV6-3,NA,NA,TGTGCCAGCAGTTACTCGAGAGGGAACGGCTACACCTTC,CASSYSRGNGYTF
TRBJ2-3,TRBV4-2,NA,NA,TGTGCCAGCAGCCAAGTAACGACAGGTTCGACAGATACGCAGTATTTT,CASSQVTTGSTDTQYF
TRBJ1-2,TRBV5-6,NA,NA,TGTGCCAGCAGCTATGCAGGGTATTACACCTTC,CASSYAGYYTF
TRBJ1-5,TRBV18,TRBD1,NA,TGTGCCAGCTCAGCCGCCGGGACAGGGGGCCAGCCCCAGCATTTT,CASSAAGTGGQPQHF
TRBJ1-5,TRBV18,NA,once,TGTGCCAGCTCACCCACCGAGGGGATCCAGCCCCAGCATTTT,CASSPTEGIQPQHF
TRBJ2-3,TRBV7-7,TRBD2,NA,TGTGCTAGCAGCCCAGCGGGGGGGTTCACAGATACGCAGTATTTT,CASSPAGGFTDTQYF
TRBJ2-3,TRBV2,TRBD2,few,TGTGCCAGCAGGGCTCGGCGGGGGAGCACAGATACGCAGTATTTT,CASRARRGSTDTQYF